Described below is a single T cell receptor (beta chain) sequence and its context. The antigen is undetermined. For each CDR3 protein, TCRdb gives one entry from its re-call of the 5' RACE reads, without DNA. The listing records approximately 140,000 distinct CDR3 sequences. This entry comes from a study of monozygotic twins with inflammatory bowel disease. Findings and limits, study-wide: Healthy co-twins, by inverse Simpson, had higher TCRbeta diversity than their siblings with IBD.

The CDR3 contains 14 residues. Per the germline V gene, CDR1 is SGHRS and CDR2 is YFSETQ. The V call is TRBV5-1, the J call TRBJ2-1; TCRdb designates TRBD1, a call that cannot be tested without DNA. Sequenced sample: blood. The source is a human donor with ulcerative colitis or Crohn's disease, or a healthy co-twin of an affected twin (not recorded which). CDR3 protein: CASSLSRGKDEQFF.